This T cell receptor (beta chain) originates from a study of T cell changes during pregnancy in multiple sclerosis. Germline V gene sequence: CDR1 SGHRS, CDR2 YFSETQ. The V end was cut by 9 bases, the J end by 3 bases, with 21 bases between. The CDR3 sequence is 15 residues long. Assay used: immunoSEQ multiplex PCR; TCRdb lists only in-frame clones, some missing. The sample consists of some 90,000 clones, around 91% of them appearing once. The gene calls are TRBV5-1 and TRBJ2-5, with D tentatively TRBD1 (8 bases). The sample here was peripheral blood, taken after pregnancy. The receptor's source is a female donor in good health, enrolled as a control in a pregnancy study. CDR3 nucleotides: TGCGCCAACTGGACAGGGAGGGCGTGGGAAGAGACCCAGTACTTC. Translated: CANWTGRAWEETQYF. Supplemented by reference TRBV5-1 and TRBJ2-5, the full variable domain reads KAGVTQTPRYLIKTRGQQVTLSCSPISGHRSVSWYQQTPGQGLQFLFEYFSETQRNKGNFPGRFSGRQFSNSRSEMNVSTLELGDSALYLCANWTGRAWEETQYFGPGTRLLVL.